This TCR beta chain comes out of a study of CD8+CD57+ T cells in acquired aplastic anemia. Study overall: The study obtained an average of around 3.4 ug of DNA from sorted CD4+ and CD8+ cells. The study, taken as a whole, reports: Patients had around 30 CD8+ CDR3 sequences in common with controls (the shared set).

All patients picked for sequencing had shown, by flow cytometry, an expansion of CD8+CD57+ cells. At the time of blood sampling, patients had not yet received any therapy. The table lists this clonotype with a few counts. Its antigen is undetermined. V lost 6 bases to trimming and J lost 7 bases, with 12 bases between them. The CDR3 spans 13 residues. CDR1 LGHDT and CDR2 YNNKEL come from the germline V gene (reference sequence). Profiling that covered TCR beta VDJ and CDR3 relied on genomic DNA as its template. MiXCR was run by TCRdb on the reads, yielding one entry per CDR3 protein. The profile shows 150,000 or so distinct CDR3 sequences, about 52% of them singletons.

Sequenced material: sorted CD4+, CD8+, or CD8+CD57+ T cells (not recorded which) from PBMCs. This chain connects TRBV3-1 to TRBJ2-2; weak D call: TRBD2 (5 bases). This receptor was identified in a human donor with aplastic anemia. DNA for the CDR3: TGTGCCAGCAGGTCGCCCGGGGTCGGGGAGCTGTTTTTT. It is translated as CASRSPGVGELFF. The full variable domain, in which reference TRBV3-1 and TRBJ2-2 provide the parts outside the CDR3, is DTAVSQTPKYLVTQMGNDKSIKCEQNLGHDTMYWYKQDSKKFLKIMFSYNNKELIINETVPNRFSPKSPDKAHLNLHINSLELGDSAVYFCASRSPGVGELFFGEGSRLTVL.